This passage covers 15 T cell receptor beta chains from one sample sequenced in a study of beta chain features in type 1 diabetes. cDNA synthesis used the whole RNA isolate, giving expressed TCRB sequences. Clones were sequenced by immunoSEQ multiplex PCR, and TCRdb holds only the in-frame ones, with some missing. The table has roughly 300,000 clones, approximately 8% seen once. The material sequenced was central memory CD4+ T cells from blood. The receptors stem from a woman aged 18-29 years in good health.

Details on this clone: A much larger clonotype is one base distant, so this may be a read error. This chain uses TRBV11-2 with TRBJ2-3; D is unclear. The ends were cut back, 0 bases at V and 4 bases at J, with 5 bases in the middle. CDR3 length: 13 residues. The germline V gene encodes CDR1 SGHAT and CDR2 FQNNGV. The CDR3: CASSLERSDTQYF. In DNA form, the CDR3 reads TGTGCCAGCAGCTTAGAGCGCTCAGATACGCAGTATTTT.

This clone was picked up a small number of times. This chain connects TRBV19 to TRBJ2-3; the D is unclear. CDR3 length: 12 residues. V was clipped by 6 bases and J by 2 bases, with 6 bases between them. Germline V lookup: CDR1 LNHDA, CDR2 SQIVND (reference sequence). The CDR3 protein is CASSLTTDTQYF. CDR3 coding DNA: TGTGCCAGTAGCCTAACCACAGATACGCAGTATTTT.

This chain links TRBV6-5 with TRBJ1-5; D uncertain. Germline V CDR1 and CDR2: MNHEY, SVGAGI. The CDR3 contains 14 residues. V shed 10 bases and J shed 0 bases, with 13 bases lying between them. The CDR3 bases are TGTGCCACTATGCGGGGTTATAGCAATCAGCCCCAGCATTTT. Encoded protein: CATMRGYSNQPQHF.

This clone was seen a few times. The chain has TRBV5-1 and TRBJ1-1; 7 positions match TRBD1. CDR1 is SGHRS, CDR2 YFSETQ, per germline. Trimming cost V 6 bases and J 5 bases; bases outside gene matches: 1. The CDR3 has 11 amino acids. CDR3 sequence (DNA): TGCGCCAGCAAACAGGGGACTGAAGCTTTCTTT. It is translated as CASKQGTEAFF.

This clone occurred a few times. The rearrangement uses TRBV6-5 and TRBJ2-7; perhaps TRBD2 as D (5 bases). Germline CDR1 reads MNHEY; CDR2 reads SVGAGI. The CDR3 totals 16 residues. Trimming pared 0 bases from V and 6 bases from J, leaving 18 bases between. The CDR3 sequence is CASSYSLVGVSGEQYF. The CDR3 DNA reads as TGTGCCAGCAGTTACTCGTTGGTGGGAGTTAGTGGCGAGCAGTACTTC.

This chain uses TRBV29-1 with TRBJ1-4; D is perhaps TRBD1 (5 bases). The CDR3 consists of 13 residues. Germline CDR1 and CDR2: SQVTM and ANQGSEA. Trimming cost V 3 bases and J 8 bases, with 13 bases left between them. The CDR3 region has the DNA TGCAGCGTTGATCAGGGAAACTCAGAAAAACTGTTTTTT. It specifies CSVDQGNSEKLFF.

The CDR3, as DNA: TGTGCCAGCAGCTCCCACTGGGGCGGAATCTACGAGCAGTACTTC. Its translation is CASSSHWGGIYEQYF. The chain is built from TRBV7-2 and TRBJ2-7, with TRBD1 as a possible D gene (5 bases). CDR1 SGHTA and CDR2 FQGNSA come from the germline V gene. The CDR3 totals 15 residues. Trimming removed 4 bases at V and 3 bases at J, with 16 bases between.

The V gene is TRBV6-5, the J gene TRBJ1-1; maybe TRBD1 (5 bases). From germline, CDR1 is MNHEY and CDR2 SVGAGI. This CDR3 comprises 15 residues. V dropped 6 bases and J dropped 0 bases, with 14 bases sitting between them. CDR3 sequence: CASRKLRAVNTEAFF. In nucleotides, the CDR3 is TGTGCCAGCAGGAAACTCAGGGCTGTGAACACTGAAGCTTTCTTT.

This rearrangement joins TRBV6-5 to TRBJ2-7; D might be TRBD2 (5 bases). The length of the CDR3 is 14 residues. CDR1 and CDR2 (germline): MNHEY, SVGAGI. V lost 2 bases, J lost 3 bases, and 11 bases lay in between. The CDR3 region has the DNA TGTGCCAGCAGTTACCACCGGACTTACTACGAGCAGTACTTC. Translation: CASSYHRTYYEQYF.

In this sample, this clone turned up a few times. The chain is built from TRBV10-3 and TRBJ1-1, with TRBD1 identical over 11 bases. Losses at the gene ends were 9 bases for V and 4 bases for J; bases not matched to a gene: 7. The CDR3 runs to 14 residues. The germline gives CDR1 ENHRY, CDR2 SYGVKD. As DNA, the CDR3 is TGTGCCATGGGGACCGGGACAGGGGGCACTGAAGCTTTCTTT. Protein sequence: CAMGTGTGGTEAFF.

This clone was seen many times. The rearrangement joins TRBV18 to TRBJ2-1, with TRBD1 as a possible D gene (6 bases). V lost 0 bases, J lost 5 bases, and 14 bases lay in between. Germline V gene data show CDR1 as KGHSH and CDR2 as LQKENI. The CDR3 loop spans 16 amino acids. The CDR3 here is CASSPPPGHKNNEQFF. CDR3 nucleotide sequence: TGTGCCAGCTCACCACCGCCGGGACACAAAAACAATGAGCAGTTCTTC.

In DNA form, the CDR3 reads TGCGCCAGCAGGTGGGACAGGACGAACACCGGGGAGCTGTTTTTT. Protein sequence: CASRWDRTNTGELFF. This chain uses TRBV5-1 with TRBJ2-2; TRBD1 agrees at 8 bases. J was trimmed by 0 bases and V by 5 bases; bases with no gene match: 3. The germline gives CDR1 SGHRS, CDR2 YFSETQ. The CDR3 totals 15 residues.

The rearrangement joins TRBV7-2 to TRBJ2-7, with TRBD1 matching 8 bases. Looked up from germline, CDR1 is SGHTA and CDR2 is FQGNSA. Unmatched junction bases numbered 11, after V lost 6 bases and J lost 4 bases. The length of the CDR3 is 15 residues. The CDR3 reads CASRESGTGWYEQYF. The CDR3 DNA sequence: TGTGCCAGCAGGGAATCCGGGACAGGTTGGTACGAGCAGTACTTC. The full variable domain, with the rest looked up from reference TRBV7-2 and TRBJ2-7, is GAGVSQSPSNKVTEKGKDVELRCDPISGHTALYWYRQSLGQGLEFLIYFQGNSAPDKSGLPSDRFSAERTGGSVSTLTIQRTQQEDSAVYLCASRESGTGWYEQYFGPGTRLTVT.

V is TRBV7-6 and J is TRBJ2-7, with a possible D match to TRBD2 (5 bases). CDR1 SGHVS and CDR2 FNYEAQ come from the germline V gene. V was pared by 1 base and J by 7 bases, with 17 bases between. The CDR3 spans 15 residues. This CDR3 is CASSLGPQLDSEQYF. CDR3 DNA sequence: TGTGCCAGCAGCTTAGGTCCCCAACTAGATTCTGAGCAGTACTTC.

This clone was seen ten or more times. This chain links TRBV19 with TRBJ2-2; D gene uncertain. The CDR3 covers 15 residues. Germline values: CDR1 LNHDA, CDR2 SQIVND (reference sequence). V was cut by 3 bases and J by 0 bases, with 8 bases left in between. Here the CDR3 reads CASSILVTNTGELFF. CDR3 bases: TGTGCCAGTAGTATCCTAGTTACGAACACCGGGGAGCTGTTTTTT.